Listed below are T cell receptor beta chains from one sample, sequenced in a study of blood T cell repertoires in COVID-19. The protocol was immunoSEQ multiplex PCR, while the TCRdb copy is restricted to in-frame clones and leaves out a portion. Of some 250,000 clones in the sample, approximately 83% were seen once. Sequencing input: PBMCs or T cells enriched from blood (not recorded which). The receptors come from a woman aged 45 to 65 who had recovered from COVID-19. The CDR3 runs from the conserved cysteine through the conserved F or W. A D gene is named only where the DNA matches it firmly. The size of a clone is reported for some rows only, either as once, few or many, or as a class for expanded clones.

d_call clone_size j_call v_call cdr3_aa cdr3_nt
- - TRBJ1-4 TRBV25-1 CASSSPGVNEKLFF TGTGCCAGCAGTTCCCCGGGAGTAAATGAAAAACTGTTTTTT
TRBD1 - TRBJ2-5 TRBV4-1 CASSQVPTGAQETQYF TGCGCCAGCAGCCAAGTTCCGACAGGGGCCCAAGAGACCCAGTACTTC
- - TRBJ1-5 TRBV6-5 CASSYSRSSNQPQHF TGTGCCAGCAGTTACTCGCGTTCTAGCAATCAGCCCCAGCATTTT
TRBD2 - TRBJ2-2 TRBV4-1 CASSALGRREGGTGELFF TGCGCCAGCAGCGCTTTGGGGAGACGGGAGGGAGGCACCGGGGAGCTGTTTTTT
- once TRBJ1-2 TRBV19 CASSSPAGATGGYGYTF TGTGCCAGTAGTAGCCCGGCAGGGGCTACTGGTGGCTATGGCTACACCTTC
- - TRBJ2-1 TRBV27 CASSLIVGGEQFF TGTGCCAGCAGTTTAATTGTGGGGGGTGAGCAGTTCTTC
- - TRBJ1-5 TRBV28 CASSLPRQFNQPQHF TGTGCCAGCAGTTTACCTCGACAGTTCAATCAGCCCCAGCATTTT
TRBD1 - TRBJ1-1 TRBV29-1 CSGEGQGRTEAFF TGCAGCGGGGAAGGACAGGGACGTACTGAAGCTTTCTTT
- - TRBJ1-2 TRBV5-1 CASSLDQGTIGYTF TGCGCCAGCAGCTTGGATCAGGGGACAATTGGCTACACCTTC
TRBD2 - TRBJ2-1 TRBV11-2 CASSSGLAGASEQFF TGTGCCAGCAGCTCCGGACTAGCGGGAGCAAGTGAGCAGTTCTTC
TRBD1 - TRBJ2-3 TRBV13 CASSFDRVADTQYF TGTGCCAGCAGCTTCGACAGGGTAGCAGATACGCAGTATTTT
TRBD1 - TRBJ2-1 TRBV19 CASSTTGNGYNEQFF TGTGCCAGTAGCACGACAGGGAACGGCTACAATGAGCAGTTCTTC
TRBD2 - TRBJ2-5 TRBV7-2 CASSLGGSGQETQYF TGTGCCAGCAGCTTAGGCGGGAGTGGACAAGAGACCCAGTACTTC
- - TRBJ2-1 TRBV21-1 CASSPHRGPLNEQFF TGTGCCAGCAGCCCTCACAGGGGGCCTCTCAATGAGCAGTTCTTC
- - TRBJ1-5 TRBV24-1 CATSSDRIIPYSNQPQHF TGTGCCACCAGTTCTGACAGGATAATTCCCTATAGCAATCAGCCCCAGCATTTT
- - TRBJ2-7 TRBV27 CASSPPLGPYEQYF TGTGCCAGCAGTCCGCCTCTTGGGCCTTACGAGCAGTACTTC
- once TRBJ1-5 TRBV27 CASSLSSDSNQPQHF TGTGCCAGCAGTTTGAGCAGCGATAGCAATCAGCCCCAGCATTTT
- - TRBJ1-1 TRBV2 CASNTRSNTEAFF TGTGCCAGTAACACGCGGAGCAACACTGAAGCTTTCTTT
TRBD1 - TRBJ2-3 TRBV11-2 CASSQGVGDTQYF TGTGCCAGCAGCCAGGGGGTCGGGGATACGCAGTATTTT
- - TRBJ1-2 TRBV6-5 CASRPGTSGNYGYTF TGTGCCAGCAGACCGGGGACATCGGGGAACTATGGCTACACCTTC
- - TRBJ1-2 TRBV29-1 CSVEERDNYGYTF TGCAGCGTCGAAGAGAGGGATAACTATGGCTACACCTTC
- - TRBJ2-1 TRBV6-2/TRBV6-3 CASSYLQGRNEQFF TGTGCCAGCAGTTATCTTCAGGGCCGCAATGAGCAGTTCTTC
TRBD2 - TRBJ2-7 TRBV27 CASSRHPGLAGLAVEQYF TGTGCCAGCAGCCGACACCCGGGACTAGCAGGCTTGGCCGTCGAGCAGTACTTC
TRBD1 - TRBJ1-2 TRBV30 CAWSVGRGSYGYTF TGTGCCTGGAGTGTCGGCAGGGGGTCTTATGGCTACACCTTC
- - TRBJ2-7 TRBV2 CASQEASEQYF TGTGCCAGCCAGGAGGCCAGCGAGCAGTACTTC
- - TRBJ2-3 TRBV2 CASSDGGQGTAGGFTDTQYF TGTGCCAGCAGTGATGGGGGACAGGGGACAGCGGGAGGGTTCACAGATACGCAGTATTTT
- - TRBJ2-1 TRBV21-1 CASSKVPREGVNEQFF TGTGCCAGCAGCAAAGTTCCGCGGGAGGGAGTCAATGAGCAGTTCTTC
TRBD1 - TRBJ1-5 TRBV5-4 CASSFGGRGNNQPQHF TGTGCCAGCAGCTTTGGGGGCAGGGGGAACAATCAGCCCCAGCATTTT
- - TRBJ2-6 TRBV7-7 CASSPIPGRVGANVLTF TGTGCTAGCAGCCCCATCCCCGGGAGAGTGGGGGCCAACGTCCTGACTTTC
TRBD2 - TRBJ2-5 TRBV5-1 CASSLGSSGKETQYF TGCGCCAGCAGCTTGGGCTCTAGCGGGAAAGAGACCCAGTACTTC
- - TRBJ2-3 TRBV6-5 CASSYPRAFTQYF TGTGCCAGCAGTTACCCGCGGGCCTTTACGCAGTATTTT
- few TRBJ1-2 TRBV19 CASSIVWGGDTNYGYTF TGTGCCAGTAGTATAGTATGGGGCGGAGACACTAACTATGGCTACACCTTC
- - TRBJ2-1 TRBV5-1 CASSFVGRSGEQFF TGCGCCAGCAGCTTTGTAGGCCGGTCGGGTGAGCAGTTCTTC
- - TRBJ1-1 TRBV10-3 CAISDWRSLTEAFF TGTGCCATCAGTGATTGGAGATCCCTCACTGAAGCTTTCTTT
TRBD1 - TRBJ2-5 TRBV5-1 CASSLAGTGEETQYF TGCGCCAGCAGCTTGGCCGGGACAGGGGAGGAGACCCAGTACTTC
TRBD1 - TRBJ1-2 TRBV10-1 CASSENRDRGGYGYTF TGCGCCAGCAGTGAGAACCGGGACAGGGGGGGCTATGGCTACACCTTC